This entry describes one TCR beta chain. Its antigen is unidentified. This sample is drawn from a study of vaccination effects on CD4 cells after COVID-19. Using viral peptide pools, the ViraFEST assay grew out antigen-specific CD4+ T cells prior to sequencing. After less than twelve days in culture, the CD4+ T cells were isolated. Participants each got two BNT162b2 or mRNA-1273 vaccine doses. People in the vaccine group had not been infected with SARS-CoV-2 before, and their nucleocapsid antibodies were negative. Supplemented with approximately 10 IU/ml IL-2 and roughly 10 ug/ml peptides, a few million PBMC per well were kept in culture. Cultures got half-medium changes with IL-2 on days 3 and 7. Overall study results and limits: Infection- and vaccine-induced clones contracted markedly late after vaccination.

Here immunoSEQ multiplex PCR was the method, and the copy in TCRdb shows in-frame clones only, minus some. The table shows approximately 74,000 clones, with 77% occurring only once. The CDR3 extends over 16 amino acids. Germline values: CDR1 LGHNT, CDR2 FRNRAP. V was trimmed by 0 bases and J by 13 bases, leaving 24 bases between them. The sequence was obtained from a human donor who received a COVID-19 vaccine. The V gene is TRBV12-5, the J gene TRBJ1-2; D may be TRBD1 (6 bases). The input for sequencing was CD4+ T cells from PBMCs cultured with HCoV-OC43 spike peptides, taken after COVID-19 vaccination. Noted subset: HCoV-OC43 spike overlapping peptide pool stimulation. The CDR3 protein is CASGLVLGGVRWAVTF. Here the CDR3 DNA reads TGTGCTAGTGGTTTGGTACTGGGGGGCGTACGGTGGGCCGTCACCTTC.